These T cell receptor beta chains were read from a single sample in a study of blood T cell repertoires in COVID-19. Using immunoSEQ multiplex PCR, the repertoire was profiled, and TCRdb retains in-frame clones only, with some absent. The table records about 220,000 clones, around three quarters of them present only once. Sequencing input: peripheral blood. These receptors all stem from a woman aged 70-85 years with acute or convalescent COVID-19. CDR3s include the opening cysteine and the closing phenylalanine or tryptophan. The D gene is left open where the match is weak. Clone size is stated in some rows and not others, as once, few, many or a class when expanded.

>TRBJ2-3|TRBV9|-|-
CASSIGTGYSTDTQYF
TGTGCCAGCAGCATAGGGACGGGATATAGCACAGATACGCAGTATTTT
>TRBJ1-2|TRBV29-1|TRBD1|-
CSAQDRGRPIYGYTF
TGCAGCGCCCAGGACAGGGGGCGCCCCATCTATGGCTACACCTTC
>TRBJ1-2|TRBV18|TRBD1|-
CASSTTGGANYGYTF
TGTGCCAGCTCAACGACAGGGGGCGCGAACTATGGCTACACCTTC
>TRBJ2-2|TRBV27|TRBD2|-
CASSLEGTSGGGPGELFF
TGTGCCAGCAGCTTGGAGGGGACTAGCGGGGGGGGCCCCGGGGAGCTGTTTTTT
>TRBJ2-3|TRBV12-2|-|-
CASRFWSLAGGPLDTDTQYF
TGTGCAAGTCGCTTCTGGTCCCTAGCGGGGGGGCCCCTTGACACAGATACGCAGTATTTT
>TRBJ2-3|TRBV10-3|-|-
CAISERDTQYF
TGTGCCATCAGTGAGCGAGATACGCAGTATTTT
>TRBJ1-1|TRBV7-3|-|-
CASSSSGTTEAFF
TGTGCCAGCAGCTCCTCCGGGACAACAGAAGCTTTCTTT
>TRBJ1-6|TRBV9|-|-
CASSVGTGTYNSPLHF
TGTGCCAGCAGCGTAGGTACGGGGACCTATAATTCACCCCTCCACTTT
>TRBJ2-7|TRBV7-9|-|-
CASSLPTGAKYEQYF
TGTGCCAGCAGCTTACCGACAGGCGCTAAATACGAGCAGTACTTC
>TRBJ2-1|TRBV24-1|TRBD1|-
CATTQGGGYEQFF
TGTGCCACAACTCAAGGGGGCGGTTATGAGCAGTTCTTC
>TRBJ2-5|TRBV7-9|TRBD2|-
CASNNPDRSGDETQYF
TGTGCCAGCAACAATCCGGATCGGAGCGGGGATGAGACCCAGTACTTC
>TRBJ2-7|TRBV18|-|-
CASSSQWESEQYF
TGTGCCAGCTCTTCCCAATGGGAGAGCGAGCAGTACTTC
>TRBJ1-4|TRBV7-2|TRBD1|-
CASSLVYRGMGEKLFF
TGTGCCAGCAGCTTAGTCTACAGGGGAATGGGTGAAAAACTGTTTTTT
>TRBJ2-1|TRBV6-2/TRBV6-3|TRBD2|-
CASSPGLAGGKEQFF
TGTGCCAGCAGTCCCGGGTTAGCGGGGGGTAAGGAGCAGTTCTTC
>TRBJ2-3|TRBV6-2/TRBV6-3|-|-
CASSLSSDTQYF
TGTGCCAGCAGTCTTAGTTCAGATACGCAGTATTTT
>TRBJ2-7|TRBV4-3|TRBD1|-
CASSQVRTGSNEQYF
TGCGCCAGCAGCCAAGTTCGGACAGGGTCCAACGAGCAGTACTTC
>TRBJ2-1|TRBV18|-|-
CASSPPSLGYNEQFF
TGTGCCAGCTCACCCCCAAGCCTCGGGTACAATGAGCAGTTCTTC
>TRBJ2-3|TRBV24-1|-|-
CATSASTRVGATDTQYF
TGTGCCACCAGCGCCAGTACTAGAGTGGGTGCCACAGATACGCAGTATTTT
>TRBJ1-1|TRBV5-5|-|-
CASRLTGNTEAFF
TGTGCCAGCAGGTTGACAGGGAACACTGAAGCTTTCTTT
>TRBJ1-5|TRBV30|-|-
CAWIYSNQPQHF
TGTGCCTGGATTTATAGCAATCAGCCCCAGCATTTT
>TRBJ2-2|TRBV11-2|-|once
CASSWGRIPGELFF
TGTGCCAGCAGCTGGGGGCGGATCCCCGGGGAGCTGTTTTTT
>TRBJ2-7|TRBV28|-|once
CASGTSYEQYF
TGTGCCAGCGGGACTTCCTACGAGCAGTACTTC
>TRBJ2-3|TRBV10-1|-|-
CASSFTGKGADTQYF
TGCGCCAGCAGTTTCACAGGGAAGGGAGCAGATACGCAGTATTTT
>TRBJ2-1|TRBV3-1/TRBV3-2|TRBD2|-
CASSPRTSFSREQFF
TGTGCCAGCAGCCCCCGGACTAGTTTTTCTCGGGAGCAGTTCTTC
>TRBJ1-1|TRBV3-1/TRBV3-2|-|few
CASSPRRDVTEAFF
TGTGCCAGCAGCCCCAGGCGAGATGTCACTGAAGCTTTCTTT
>TRBJ2-7|TRBV6-5|TRBD2|-
CAIAQRGVYEQYF
TGTGCCATCGCCCAGCGGGGGGTCTACGAGCAGTACTTC
>TRBJ2-5|TRBV30|-|-
CAWSVSGVETQYF
TGTGCCTGGAGTGTATCGGGAGTAGAGACCCAGTACTTC
>TRBJ2-5|TRBV5-1|-|once
CASSLAGGGTKETQYF
TGCGCCAGCAGCTTGGCTGGTGGTGGGACAAAAGAGACCCAGTACTTC
>TRBJ2-2|TRBV2|TRBD1|-
CASSDRDRATGELFF
TGTGCCAGCAGTGACCGGGACAGGGCCACCGGGGAGCTGTTTTTT
>TRBJ2-2|TRBV6-1|-|-
CASSDPRFRGDTGELFF
TGTGCCAGCAGTGATCCCCGGTTCAGAGGAGACACCGGGGAGCTGTTTTTT
>TRBJ2-3|TRBV5-6|TRBD2|few
CASSLVTGGSTDTQYF
TGTGCCAGCAGCTTGGTGACGGGGGGTAGCACAGATACGCAGTATTTT
>TRBJ2-1|TRBV3-1/TRBV3-2|-|few
CASSLLIYNEQFF
TGTGCCAGCAGCCTCCTTATATACAATGAGCAGTTCTTC
>TRBJ2-7|TRBV28|-|few
CAGGGSSYEQYF
TGTGCCGGTGGGGGGAGCTCCTACGAGCAGTACTTC
>TRBJ2-2|TRBV11-2|-|once
CASSLSKNTGELFF
TGTGCCAGCAGCTTAAGCAAAAACACCGGGGAGCTGTTTTTT
>TRBJ2-3|TRBV7-9|TRBD1|-
CASSLDRTGSFIDTQYF
TGTGCCAGCAGCTTAGACCGGACAGGGTCCTTTATAGATACGCAGTATTTT
>TRBJ2-7|TRBV25-1|-|-
CASSESPTYEQYF
TGTGCCAGCAGTGAATCCCCCACCTACGAGCAGTACTTC